This is a list of T cell receptor beta chains from one sample in a study of siplizumab effects on memory and regulatory T cells. This table comes from immunoSEQ multiplex PCR, and its TCRdb copy is limited to in-frame clones, with some not included. The table shows roughly 60,000 clones, with 85% to 95% occurring only once. Sequences were obtained from CD8+ T cells sorted from blood. These receptor sequences come from a human donor in good health. Both conserved end residues are trimmed from each CDR3. The order of the fields is clone size, J gene, V gene, D gene, CDR3 protein. A D gene is named only where the DNA matches it firmly. Clone sizes are given selectively: once, few, many, or a class where the clone is expanded.

clone_size: once; j_call: TRBJ2-1; v_call: TRBV4-3; d_call: TRBD1; cdr3_aa: ASSQGTGASEEQF
clone_size: NA; j_call: TRBJ1-2; v_call: TRBV19; d_call: TRBD1; cdr3_aa: ASRHGQEDT
clone_size: NA; j_call: TRBJ2-1; v_call: TRBV11-3; d_call: TRBD2; cdr3_aa: ASSLELAGYNEQF
clone_size: NA; j_call: TRBJ2-2; v_call: TRBV27; d_call: NA; cdr3_aa: ASTSTGELF
clone_size: once; j_call: TRBJ2-3; v_call: TRBV7-9; d_call: TRBD2; cdr3_aa: ASSPSGTDTDTQY
clone_size: NA; j_call: TRBJ2-1; v_call: TRBV27; d_call: TRBD2; cdr3_aa: ASSLAGQGLAAPYNEQF
clone_size: NA; j_call: TRBJ2-1; v_call: TRBV4-1; d_call: NA; cdr3_aa: ASSQDPGTAYNEQF
clone_size: NA; j_call: TRBJ2-7; v_call: TRBV27; d_call: NA; cdr3_aa: ASSSGSYEQY
clone_size: NA; j_call: TRBJ2-1; v_call: TRBV28; d_call: NA; cdr3_aa: ASSLQINEQF
clone_size: NA; j_call: TRBJ2-1; v_call: TRBV4-1; d_call: TRBD2; cdr3_aa: ASSHSSGRYNEQF
clone_size: NA; j_call: TRBJ1-1; v_call: TRBV11-3; d_call: NA; cdr3_aa: ASSLGRAEAF
clone_size: NA; j_call: TRBJ2-2; v_call: TRBV5-4; d_call: NA; cdr3_aa: ASSPSEKGSSGELF
clone_size: NA; j_call: TRBJ2-3; v_call: TRBV4-1; d_call: TRBD2; cdr3_aa: ASSQADHLAGGPGDTQY
clone_size: NA; j_call: TRBJ2-7; v_call: TRBV28; d_call: NA; cdr3_aa: ASGAGVGFEQY
clone_size: NA; j_call: TRBJ2-5; v_call: TRBV6-5; d_call: TRBD2; cdr3_aa: ASSLAGGKETQY
clone_size: NA; j_call: TRBJ2-1; v_call: TRBV4-3; d_call: TRBD2; cdr3_aa: ASSPRLAKNNEQF
clone_size: NA; j_call: TRBJ2-3; v_call: TRBV29-1; d_call: TRBD2; cdr3_aa: SVEGFSGRVSDTQY
clone_size: NA; j_call: TRBJ1-2; v_call: TRBV27; d_call: NA; cdr3_aa: ATRSGPNYYGYT
clone_size: few; j_call: TRBJ1-1; v_call: TRBV6-1; d_call: NA; cdr3_aa: ASSPMNTEAF
clone_size: NA; j_call: TRBJ1-1; v_call: TRBV6-5; d_call: NA; cdr3_aa: ASSYLGRDSNTEAF
clone_size: NA; j_call: TRBJ1-4; v_call: TRBV29-1; d_call: NA; cdr3_aa: SVVLGQLNEKLF
clone_size: NA; j_call: TRBJ2-7; v_call: TRBV30; d_call: TRBD2; cdr3_aa: AWSGLAGANEQY
clone_size: NA; j_call: TRBJ1-1; v_call: TRBV7-9; d_call: NA; cdr3_aa: ASNQLGANNTEAF
clone_size: few; j_call: TRBJ2-5; v_call: TRBV6-1; d_call: TRBD1; cdr3_aa: ASSVQTGGGETQY
clone_size: few; j_call: TRBJ2-5; v_call: TRBV30; d_call: TRBD1; cdr3_aa: ACVRQGGFQETQY
clone_size: NA; j_call: TRBJ2-1; v_call: TRBV28; d_call: TRBD2; cdr3_aa: ASSFGLAASYNEQF
clone_size: NA; j_call: TRBJ2-7; v_call: TRBV5-6; d_call: NA; cdr3_aa: ASSLPGGNEQY
clone_size: NA; j_call: TRBJ2-5; v_call: TRBV7-9; d_call: NA; cdr3_aa: ASSSGNQETQY
clone_size: NA; j_call: TRBJ2-3; v_call: TRBV15; d_call: TRBD2; cdr3_aa: ATSRNSGSATDTQY
clone_size: NA; j_call: TRBJ2-1; v_call: TRBV7-9; d_call: NA; cdr3_aa: ASSLDSDEQF
clone_size: NA; j_call: TRBJ2-3; v_call: TRBV13; d_call: NA; cdr3_aa: ASMGSGVGTDTQY
clone_size: NA; j_call: TRBJ2-7; v_call: TRBV27; d_call: TRBD2; cdr3_aa: ASSLYPLWVAGEYEQY
clone_size: NA; j_call: TRBJ1-1; v_call: TRBV9; d_call: NA; cdr3_aa: ASSEGLQGRYTEAF
clone_size: NA; j_call: TRBJ2-1; v_call: TRBV6-5; d_call: NA; cdr3_aa: ASSSRLEEF
clone_size: NA; j_call: TRBJ2-7; v_call: TRBV27; d_call: NA; cdr3_aa: ASSSLTAHLYEQY
clone_size: once; j_call: TRBJ2-1; v_call: TRBV7-6; d_call: NA; cdr3_aa: ASSLAGEQF
clone_size: once; j_call: TRBJ1-1; v_call: TRBV29-1; d_call: NA; cdr3_aa: SAVEGWTEAF
clone_size: NA; j_call: TRBJ1-3; v_call: TRBV10-1; d_call: NA; cdr3_aa: ASTPRGLSGNTIY
clone_size: NA; j_call: TRBJ1-2; v_call: TRBV15; d_call: TRBD1; cdr3_aa: ATSRDLGTVKDYGYT
clone_size: NA; j_call: TRBJ2-3; v_call: TRBV5-4; d_call: NA; cdr3_aa: ASSLLAARYTDTQY
clone_size: NA; j_call: TRBJ2-2; v_call: TRBV4-2; d_call: NA; cdr3_aa: ASSQPLADGTGELF
clone_size: once; j_call: TRBJ2-7; v_call: TRBV19; d_call: TRBD1; cdr3_aa: ASSGQGFNEQY
clone_size: once; j_call: TRBJ2-3; v_call: TRBV27; d_call: TRBD2; cdr3_aa: ASSLTGLAGGGVDTQY